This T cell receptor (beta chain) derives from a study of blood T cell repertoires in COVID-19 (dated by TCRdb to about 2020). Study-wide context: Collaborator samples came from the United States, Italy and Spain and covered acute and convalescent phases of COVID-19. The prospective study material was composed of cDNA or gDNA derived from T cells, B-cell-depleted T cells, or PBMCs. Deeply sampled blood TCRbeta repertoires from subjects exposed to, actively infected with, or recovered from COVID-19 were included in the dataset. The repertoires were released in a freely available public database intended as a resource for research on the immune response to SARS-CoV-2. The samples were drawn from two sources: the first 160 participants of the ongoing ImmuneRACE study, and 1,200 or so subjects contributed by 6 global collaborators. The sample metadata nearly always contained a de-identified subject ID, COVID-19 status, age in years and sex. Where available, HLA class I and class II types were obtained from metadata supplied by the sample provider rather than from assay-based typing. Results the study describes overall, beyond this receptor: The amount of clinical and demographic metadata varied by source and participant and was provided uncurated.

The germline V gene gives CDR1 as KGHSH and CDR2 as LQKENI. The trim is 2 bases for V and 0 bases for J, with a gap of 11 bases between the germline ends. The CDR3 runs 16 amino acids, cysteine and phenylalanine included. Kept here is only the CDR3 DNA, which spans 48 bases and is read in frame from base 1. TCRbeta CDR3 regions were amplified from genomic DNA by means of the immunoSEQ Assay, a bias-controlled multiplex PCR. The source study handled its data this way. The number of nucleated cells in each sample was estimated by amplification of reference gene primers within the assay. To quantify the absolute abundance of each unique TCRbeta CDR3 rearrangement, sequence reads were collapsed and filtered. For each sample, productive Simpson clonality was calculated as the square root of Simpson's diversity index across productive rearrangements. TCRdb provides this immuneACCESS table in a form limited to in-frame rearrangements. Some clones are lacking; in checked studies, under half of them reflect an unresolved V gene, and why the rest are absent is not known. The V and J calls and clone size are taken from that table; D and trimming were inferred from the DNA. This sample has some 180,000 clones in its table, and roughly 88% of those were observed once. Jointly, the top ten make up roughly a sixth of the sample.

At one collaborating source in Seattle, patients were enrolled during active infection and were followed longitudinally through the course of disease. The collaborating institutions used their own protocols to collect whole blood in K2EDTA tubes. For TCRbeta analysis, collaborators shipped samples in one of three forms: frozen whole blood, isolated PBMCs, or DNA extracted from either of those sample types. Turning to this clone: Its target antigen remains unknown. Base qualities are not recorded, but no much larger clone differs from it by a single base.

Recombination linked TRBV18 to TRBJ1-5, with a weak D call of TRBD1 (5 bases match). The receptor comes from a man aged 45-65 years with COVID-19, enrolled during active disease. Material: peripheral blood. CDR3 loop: CASSPGAGSSNQPQHF. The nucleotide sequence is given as TGTGCCAGCTCACCAGGGGCGGGGTCTAGCAATCAGCCCCAGCATTTT.